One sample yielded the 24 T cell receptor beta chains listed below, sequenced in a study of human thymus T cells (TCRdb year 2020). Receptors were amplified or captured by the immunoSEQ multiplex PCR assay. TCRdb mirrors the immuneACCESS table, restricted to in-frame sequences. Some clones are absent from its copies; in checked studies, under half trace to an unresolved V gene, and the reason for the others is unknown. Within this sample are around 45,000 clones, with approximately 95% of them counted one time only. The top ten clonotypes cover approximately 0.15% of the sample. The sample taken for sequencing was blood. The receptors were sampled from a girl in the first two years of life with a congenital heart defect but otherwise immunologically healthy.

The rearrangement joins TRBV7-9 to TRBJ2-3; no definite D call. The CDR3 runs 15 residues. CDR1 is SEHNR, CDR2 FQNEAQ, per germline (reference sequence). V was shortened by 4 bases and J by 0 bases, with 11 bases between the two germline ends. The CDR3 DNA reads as TGTGCCAGCAGCTCGGATCTTGCTAGCACAGATACGCAGTATTTT. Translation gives CASSSDLASTDTQYF. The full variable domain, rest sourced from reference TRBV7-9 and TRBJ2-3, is DTGVSQNPRHKITKRGQNVTFRCDPISEHNRLYWYRQTLGQGPEFLTYFQNEAQLEKSRLLSDRFSAERPKGSFSTLEIQRTEQGDSAMYLCASSSDLASTDTQYFGPGTRLTVL.

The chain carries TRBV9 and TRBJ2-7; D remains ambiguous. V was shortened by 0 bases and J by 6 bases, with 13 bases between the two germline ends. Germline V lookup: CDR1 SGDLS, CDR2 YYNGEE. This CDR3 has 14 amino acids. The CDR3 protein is CASSVGPPEVEQYF. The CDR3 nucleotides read TGTGCCAGCAGCGTAGGCCCCCCCGAGGTCGAGCAGTACTTC.

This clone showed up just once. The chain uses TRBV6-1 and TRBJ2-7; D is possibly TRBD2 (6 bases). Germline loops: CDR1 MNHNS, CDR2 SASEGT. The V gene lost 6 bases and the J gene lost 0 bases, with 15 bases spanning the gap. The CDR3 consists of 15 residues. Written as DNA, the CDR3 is TGTGCCAGCAGCTTGCTAGCGAAAAACTCCTACGAGCAGTACTTC. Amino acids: CASSLLAKNSYEQYF.

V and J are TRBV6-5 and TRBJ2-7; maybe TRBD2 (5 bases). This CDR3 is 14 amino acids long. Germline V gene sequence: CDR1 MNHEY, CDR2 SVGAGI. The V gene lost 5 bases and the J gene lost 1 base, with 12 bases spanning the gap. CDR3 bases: TGTGCCAGCAGTAGGACTGGCTCATCCTACGAGCAGTACTTC. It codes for CASSRTGSSYEQYF.

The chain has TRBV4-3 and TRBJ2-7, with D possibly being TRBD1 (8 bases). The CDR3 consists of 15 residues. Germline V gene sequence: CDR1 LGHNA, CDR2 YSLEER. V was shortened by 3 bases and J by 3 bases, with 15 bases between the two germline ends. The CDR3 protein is CASSQLQGGLYEQYF. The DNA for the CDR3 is TGCGCCAGCAGCCAGTTACAGGGGGGGCTCTACGAGCAGTACTTC.

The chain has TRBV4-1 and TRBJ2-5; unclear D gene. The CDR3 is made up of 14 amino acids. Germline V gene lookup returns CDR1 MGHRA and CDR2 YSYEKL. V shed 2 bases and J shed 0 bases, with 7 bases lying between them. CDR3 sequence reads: CASSQYPNQETQYF. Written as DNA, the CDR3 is TGCGCCAGCAGCCAATATCCGAACCAAGAGACCCAGTACTTC.

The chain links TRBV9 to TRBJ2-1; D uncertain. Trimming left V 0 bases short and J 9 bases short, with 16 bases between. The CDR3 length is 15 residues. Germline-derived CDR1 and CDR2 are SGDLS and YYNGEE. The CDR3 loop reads CASSVGRGSTGEQFF. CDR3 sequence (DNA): TGTGCCAGCAGCGTAGGTCGCGGAAGCACCGGTGAGCAGTTCTTC.

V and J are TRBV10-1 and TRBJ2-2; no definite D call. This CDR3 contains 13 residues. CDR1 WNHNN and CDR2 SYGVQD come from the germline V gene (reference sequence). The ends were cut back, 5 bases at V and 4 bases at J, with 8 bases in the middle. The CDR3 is CASSPKFTGELFF. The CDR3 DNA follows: TGCGCCAGCAGTCCCAAATTCACCGGGGAGCTGTTTTTT.

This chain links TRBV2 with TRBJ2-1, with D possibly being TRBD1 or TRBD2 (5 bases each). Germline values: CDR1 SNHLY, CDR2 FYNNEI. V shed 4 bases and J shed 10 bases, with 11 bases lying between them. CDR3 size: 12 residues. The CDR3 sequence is CASSGNGGEQFF. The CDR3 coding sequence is TGTGCCAGCAGTGGAAATGGGGGAGAGCAGTTCTTC.

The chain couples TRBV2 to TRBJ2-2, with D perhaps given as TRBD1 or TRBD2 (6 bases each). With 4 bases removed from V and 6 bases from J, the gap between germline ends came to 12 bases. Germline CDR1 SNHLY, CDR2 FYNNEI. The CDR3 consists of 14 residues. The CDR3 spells CASSGRGAAGELFF. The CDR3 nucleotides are TGTGCCAGCAGTGGTAGGGGGGCAGCCGGGGAGCTGTTTTTT.

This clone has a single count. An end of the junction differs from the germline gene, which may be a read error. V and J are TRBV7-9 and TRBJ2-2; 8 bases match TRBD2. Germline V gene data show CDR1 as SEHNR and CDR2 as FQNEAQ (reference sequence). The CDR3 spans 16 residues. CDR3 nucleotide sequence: TGTGCCAGCAGCTTCCTGGGTAGCGGGAACCCCGGGGAGCTGTTTTTT. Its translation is CASSFLGSGNPGELFF.

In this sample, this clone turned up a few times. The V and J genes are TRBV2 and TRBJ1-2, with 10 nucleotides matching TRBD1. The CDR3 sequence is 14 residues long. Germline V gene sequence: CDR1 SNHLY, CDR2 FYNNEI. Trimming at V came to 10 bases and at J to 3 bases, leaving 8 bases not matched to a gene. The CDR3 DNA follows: TGTGCCACCATGACAGGGGGCGCCGACTATGGCTACACCTTC. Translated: CATMTGGADYGYTF.

The DNA for the CDR3 is TGTGCCAGTAGTAACCAGAGAACCTCTGGGGCCAACGTCCTGACTTTC. Amino acid sequence: CASSNQRTSGANVLTF. J is TRBJ2-6 and V is TRBV19; no clear D. V was shortened by 4 bases and J by 0 bases, with 10 bases between the two germline ends. Per germline, CDR1 LNHDA and CDR2 SQIVND (reference sequence). The CDR3 consists of 16 residues.

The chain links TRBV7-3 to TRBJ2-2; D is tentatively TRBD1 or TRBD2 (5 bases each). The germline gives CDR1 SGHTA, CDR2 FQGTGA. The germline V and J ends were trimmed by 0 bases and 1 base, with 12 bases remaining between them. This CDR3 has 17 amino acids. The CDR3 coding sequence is TGTGCCAGCAGCTTAACGGTGGGGACCCTGAACACCGGGGAGCTGTTTTTT. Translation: CASSLTVGTLNTGELFF.

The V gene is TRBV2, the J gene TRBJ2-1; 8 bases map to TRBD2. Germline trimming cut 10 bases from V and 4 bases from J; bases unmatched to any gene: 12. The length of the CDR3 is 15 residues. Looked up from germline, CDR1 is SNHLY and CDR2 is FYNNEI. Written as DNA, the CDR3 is TGTGCCACCCCTGTTGACGCGGGGGGTTACAATGAGCAGTTCTTC. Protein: CATPVDAGGYNEQFF.

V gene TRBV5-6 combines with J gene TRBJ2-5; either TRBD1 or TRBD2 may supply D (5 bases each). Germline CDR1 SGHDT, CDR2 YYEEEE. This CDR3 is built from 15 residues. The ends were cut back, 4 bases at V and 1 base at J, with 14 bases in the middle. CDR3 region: CASSILGAFQETQYF. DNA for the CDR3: TGTGCCAGCAGCATCCTCGGGGCCTTCCAAGAGACCCAGTACTTC.

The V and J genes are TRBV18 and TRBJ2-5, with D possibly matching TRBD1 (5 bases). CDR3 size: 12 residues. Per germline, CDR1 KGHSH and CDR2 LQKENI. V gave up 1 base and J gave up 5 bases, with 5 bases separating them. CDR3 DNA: TGTGCCAGCTCACCACGGGGCGAGACCCAGTACTTC. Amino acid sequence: CASSPRGETQYF.

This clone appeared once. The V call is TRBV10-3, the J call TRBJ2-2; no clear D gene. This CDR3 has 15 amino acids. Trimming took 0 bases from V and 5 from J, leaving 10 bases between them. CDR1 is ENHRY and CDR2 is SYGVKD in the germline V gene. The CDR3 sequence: CAISESKGGTGELFF. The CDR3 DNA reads TGTGCCATCAGTGAGTCGAAAGGTGGGACCGGGGAGCTGTTTTTT.

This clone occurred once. The CDR3, as DNA: TGTGCCAGCAGCTTAGGGGGTGACAGCTCCTACGAGCAGTACTTC. This encodes CASSLGGDSSYEQYF. The chain links TRBV7-7 to TRBJ2-7; D is possibly TRBD1 (5 bases). Germline V gene data show CDR1 as SSHAT and CDR2 as FNYEAQ (reference sequence). The CDR3 is made up of 15 amino acids. V was pared by 1 base and J by 0 bases, with 10 bases between.

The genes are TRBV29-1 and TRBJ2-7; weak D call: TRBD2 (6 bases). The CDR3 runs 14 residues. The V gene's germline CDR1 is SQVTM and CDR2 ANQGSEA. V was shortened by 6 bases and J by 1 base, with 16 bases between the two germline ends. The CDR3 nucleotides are TGCAGCGTGGGTTTGCGCGGGGCTTCCTACGAGCAGTACTTC. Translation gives CSVGLRGASYEQYF.

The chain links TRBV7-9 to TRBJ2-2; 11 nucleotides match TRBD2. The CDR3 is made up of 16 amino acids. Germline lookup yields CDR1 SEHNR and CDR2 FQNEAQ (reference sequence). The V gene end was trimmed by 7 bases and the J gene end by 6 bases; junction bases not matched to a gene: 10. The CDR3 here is CASTSRLAGSPGELFF. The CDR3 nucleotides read TGTGCCAGCACCTCTAGACTAGCGGGATCTCCCGGGGAGCTGTTTTTT.

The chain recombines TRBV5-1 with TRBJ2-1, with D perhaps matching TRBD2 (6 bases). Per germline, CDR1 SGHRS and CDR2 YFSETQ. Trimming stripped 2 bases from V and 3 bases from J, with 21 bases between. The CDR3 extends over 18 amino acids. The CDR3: CASSLPVGGWFSYNEQFF. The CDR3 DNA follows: TGCGCCAGCAGCTTACCCGTAGGAGGGTGGTTCAGCTACAATGAGCAGTTCTTC.

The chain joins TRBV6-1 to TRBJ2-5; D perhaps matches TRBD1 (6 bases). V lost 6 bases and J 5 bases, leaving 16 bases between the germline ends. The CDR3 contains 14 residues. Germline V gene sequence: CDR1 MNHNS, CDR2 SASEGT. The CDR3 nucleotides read TGTGCCAGCAGCCTAGGGACACCGCAGGAGACCCAGTACTTC. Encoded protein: CASSLGTPQETQYF.

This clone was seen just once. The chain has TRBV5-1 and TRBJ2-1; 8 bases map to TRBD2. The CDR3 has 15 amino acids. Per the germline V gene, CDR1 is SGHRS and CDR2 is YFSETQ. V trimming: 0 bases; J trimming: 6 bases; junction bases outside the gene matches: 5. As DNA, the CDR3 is TGCGCCAGCAGCTTGGAAGCGGGAGTAGTCAATGAGCAGTTCTTC. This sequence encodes CASSLEAGVVNEQFF.